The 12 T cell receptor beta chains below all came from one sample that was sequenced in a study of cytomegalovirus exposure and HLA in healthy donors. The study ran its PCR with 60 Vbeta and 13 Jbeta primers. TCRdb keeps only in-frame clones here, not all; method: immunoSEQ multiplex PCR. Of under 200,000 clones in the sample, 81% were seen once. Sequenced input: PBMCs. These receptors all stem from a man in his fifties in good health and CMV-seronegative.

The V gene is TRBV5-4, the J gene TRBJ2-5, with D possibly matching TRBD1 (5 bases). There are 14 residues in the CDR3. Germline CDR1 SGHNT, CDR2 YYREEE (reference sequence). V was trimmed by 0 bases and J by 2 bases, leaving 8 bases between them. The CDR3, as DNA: TGTGCCAGCAGCTTGGGCCAGGGACAAGAGACCCAGTACTTC. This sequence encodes CASSLGQGQETQYF.

The CDR3 bases are TGTGCCAGCCTAGTCGGGACAGGGATCAATGAGCAGTTCTTC. Translated: CASLVGTGINEQFF. The rearrangement uses TRBV2 and TRBJ2-1; 9 positions match TRBD1. Losses at the gene ends were 8 bases for V and 6 bases for J; bases not matched to a gene: 8. The CDR3 is 14 residues long. The germline V gene encodes CDR1 SNHLY and CDR2 FYNNEI.

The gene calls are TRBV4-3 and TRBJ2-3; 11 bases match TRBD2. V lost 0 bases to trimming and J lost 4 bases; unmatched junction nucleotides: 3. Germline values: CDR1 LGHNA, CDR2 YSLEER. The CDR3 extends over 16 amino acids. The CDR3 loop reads CASSQDLAGGSDTQYF. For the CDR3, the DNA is TGCGCCAGCAGCCAAGATTTAGCGGGGGGGTCAGATACGCAGTATTTT.

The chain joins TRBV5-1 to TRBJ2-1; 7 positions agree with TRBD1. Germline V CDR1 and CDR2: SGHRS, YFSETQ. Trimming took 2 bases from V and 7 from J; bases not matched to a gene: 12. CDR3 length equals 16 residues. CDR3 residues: CASSLKPQGPVNEQFF. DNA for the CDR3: TGCGCCAGCAGCTTAAAGCCACAGGGGCCTGTAAATGAGCAGTTCTTC.

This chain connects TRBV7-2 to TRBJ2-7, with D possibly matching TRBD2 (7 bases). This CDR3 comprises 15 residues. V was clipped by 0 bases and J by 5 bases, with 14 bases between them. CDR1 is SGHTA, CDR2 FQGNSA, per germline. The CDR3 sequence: CASSLAGGRSNEQYF. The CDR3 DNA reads TGTGCCAGCAGCTTAGCGGGGGGGCGGTCTAACGAGCAGTACTTC.

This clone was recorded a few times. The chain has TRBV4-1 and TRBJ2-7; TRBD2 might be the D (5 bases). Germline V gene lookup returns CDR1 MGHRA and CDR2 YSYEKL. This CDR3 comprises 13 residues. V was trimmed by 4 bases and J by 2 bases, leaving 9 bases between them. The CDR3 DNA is TGCGCCAGCAGCCGGGCGGAGGCCTACGAGCAGTACTTC. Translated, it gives CASSRAEAYEQYF.

The DNA of the CDR3 is TGTGCTAGTGGTTTGTCGCAGGGGAACACTGAAGCTTTCTTT. It encodes CASGLSQGNTEAFF. The chain recombines TRBV12-5 with TRBJ1-1; the D gene is possibly TRBD1 (5 bases). Germline V gene data show CDR1 as LGHNT and CDR2 as FRNRAP. The CDR3 contains 14 residues. V shed 2 bases and J shed 1 base, with 8 bases lying between them.

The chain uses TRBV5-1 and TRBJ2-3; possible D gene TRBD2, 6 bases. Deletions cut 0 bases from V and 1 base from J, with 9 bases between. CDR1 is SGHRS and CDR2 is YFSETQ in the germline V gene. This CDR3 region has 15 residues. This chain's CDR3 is CASSLGSSGTDTQYF. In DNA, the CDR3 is TGCGCCAGCAGCTTGGGTTCTAGCGGCACAGATACGCAGTATTTT.

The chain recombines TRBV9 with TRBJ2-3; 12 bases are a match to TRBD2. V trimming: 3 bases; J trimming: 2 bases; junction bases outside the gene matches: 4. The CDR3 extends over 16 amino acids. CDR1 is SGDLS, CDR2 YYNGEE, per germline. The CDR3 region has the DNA TGTGCCAGCAGCGCTGGACTAGCGGGGAACACAGATACGCAGTATTTT. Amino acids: CASSAGLAGNTDTQYF.

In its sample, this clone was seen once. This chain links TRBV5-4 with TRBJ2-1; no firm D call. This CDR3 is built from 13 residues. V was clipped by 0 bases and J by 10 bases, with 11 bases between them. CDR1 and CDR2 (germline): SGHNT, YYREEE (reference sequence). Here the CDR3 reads CASSLAAQAEQFF. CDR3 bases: TGTGCCAGCAGCTTGGCCGCGCAGGCCGAGCAGTTCTTC.

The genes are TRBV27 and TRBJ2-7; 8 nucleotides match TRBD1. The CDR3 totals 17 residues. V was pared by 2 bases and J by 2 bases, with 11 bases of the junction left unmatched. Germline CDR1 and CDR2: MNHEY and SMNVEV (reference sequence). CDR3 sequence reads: CASSLGTGMAGTYEQYF. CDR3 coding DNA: TGTGCCAGCAGTTTAGGGACAGGAATGGCTGGGACCTACGAGCAGTACTTC.

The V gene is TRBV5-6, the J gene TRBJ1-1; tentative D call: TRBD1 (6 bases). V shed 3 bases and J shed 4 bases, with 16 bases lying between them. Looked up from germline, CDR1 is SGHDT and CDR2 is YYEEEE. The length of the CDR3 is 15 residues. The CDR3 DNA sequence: TGTGCCAGCAGCTCGGCGGACAGTCACCTCACTGAAGCTTTCTTT. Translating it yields CASSSADSHLTEAFF.